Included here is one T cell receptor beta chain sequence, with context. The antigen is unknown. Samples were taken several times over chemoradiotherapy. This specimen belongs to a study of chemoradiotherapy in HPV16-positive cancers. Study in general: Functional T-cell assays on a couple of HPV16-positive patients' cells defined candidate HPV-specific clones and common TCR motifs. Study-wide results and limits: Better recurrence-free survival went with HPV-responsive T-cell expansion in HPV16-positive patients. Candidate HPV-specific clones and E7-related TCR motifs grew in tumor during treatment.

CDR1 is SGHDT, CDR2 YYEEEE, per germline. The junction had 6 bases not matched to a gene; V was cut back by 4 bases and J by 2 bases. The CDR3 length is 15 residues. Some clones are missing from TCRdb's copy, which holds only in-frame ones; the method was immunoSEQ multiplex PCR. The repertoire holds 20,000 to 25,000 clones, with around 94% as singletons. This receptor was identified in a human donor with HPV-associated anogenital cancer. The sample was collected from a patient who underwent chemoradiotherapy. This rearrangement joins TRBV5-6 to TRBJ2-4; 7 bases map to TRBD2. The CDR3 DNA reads TGTGCCAGCAGCGTAGGGAGGGTATCCAAAAACATTCAGTACTTC. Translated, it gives CASSVGRVSKNIQYF.